Below are 31 T cell receptor beta chains sequenced from a single sample in a study of glioma-infiltrating T cells. Using RNA template, CDR3s of TCR alpha and beta were amplified with iRepertoire arm-PCR. TCRdb redid the calling of the multiplex PCR reads with MiXCR, one entry per CDR3 protein. The sample yields some 130,000 distinct CDR3 sequences, around 25% seen once. The sequencing input was glioma tissue, nonneoplastic brain tissue, or PBMCs (not recorded which). The origin of the receptors is a human donor with low-grade glioma or glioblastoma, undergoing nonglioma brain surgery, or in good health (not recorded which).

The CDR3 sequence: CASSSSTGLLETQYF. Here the CDR3 DNA reads TGTGCCAGCTCAAGCTCTACAGGGTTACTAGAGACCCAGTACTTC. The chain uses TRBV18 and TRBJ2-5; D may be TRBD1 (6 bases). The CDR3 totals 15 residues. Germline V lookup: CDR1 KGHSH, CDR2 LQKENI. V lost 5 bases and J 4 bases, leaving 17 bases between the germline ends.

As concerns this clonotype: The junction shows a germline mismatch at one end, possibly a read error. The chain couples TRBV6-2 or TRBV6-3 to TRBJ2-3; TRBD2 matches at 9 bases. The germline V gene encodes CDR1 MNHEY and CDR2 SVGEGT. This CDR3 has 16 residues. CDR3 in amino acids: CASTPPSGISTHTQYF. The CDR3 nucleotides are TGTGCCAGCACTCCTCCTAGCGGGATTAGCACACATACGCAGTATTTT.

This sequence joins TRBV7-9 and TRBJ1-3, with TRBD1 matching 8 bases. CDR1 SEHNR and CDR2 FQNEAQ come from the germline V gene (reference sequence). This CDR3 has 16 amino acids. J was trimmed by 4 bases and V by 3 bases; bases with no gene match: 8. The CDR3: CASSLPTGGTGNTIYF. CDR3 DNA: TGTGCCAGCAGCTTGCCCACAGGGGGGACGGGAAACACCATATATTTT.

This clonotype was counted between two and nine times. The V call is TRBV28, the J call TRBJ1-2, with TRBD1 identical over 9 bases. The V gene's germline CDR1 is MDHEN and CDR2 SYDVKM. The CDR3 consists of 15 residues. The trim removed 6 bases at V and 3 bases at J, leaving 8 bases unmatched. The CDR3 reads CASSRTGEEDYGYTF. The CDR3, as DNA: TGTGCCAGCAGCAGGACAGGGGAGGAGGACTATGGCTACACCTTC.

The table lists this clonotype with many counts. The chain joins TRBV27 to TRBJ2-2, with 7 bases identical to TRBD2. Germline trimming cut 5 bases from V and 2 bases from J; bases unmatched to any gene: 11. The CDR3 covers 17 residues. Per the germline V gene, CDR1 is MNHEY and CDR2 is SMNVEV (reference sequence). CDR3: CASSPYRGLVNTGELFF. As DNA, the CDR3 is TGTGCCAGCAGTCCCTATCGCGGACTAGTCAACACCGGGGAGCTGTTTTTT.

A remark on this clonotype: It may be a read error: a sequence one base away is much more abundant. The chain recombines TRBV20-1 with TRBJ2-1, with no clear D. Trimming removed 0 bases at V and 7 bases at J, with 13 bases between. There are 14 residues in the CDR3. Germline V CDR1 and CDR2: DFQATT, SNEGSKA (reference sequence). The CDR3 region is CSARDVAEINEQFF. In DNA, the CDR3 is TGCAGTGCTAGAGATGTAGCTGAGATTAATGAGCAGTTCTTC.

The chain couples TRBV24-1 to TRBJ1-5, with a weak D call TRBD1 (5 bases). V was clipped by 3 bases and J by 11 bases, with 13 bases between them. Germline CDR1 KGHDR, CDR2 SFDVKD. CDR3 length equals 13 residues. The CDR3 sequence is CATSDTLGPTQHF. The CDR3 DNA reads TGTGCCACCAGTGATACCCTGGGACCCACCCAGCATTTT.

About this clonotype itself: The missing conserved phenylalanine or tryptophan at the end of this CDR3 makes a read error likely. The V and J genes are TRBV7-2 and TRBJ1-2; perhaps TRBD1 as D (5 bases). Germline V gene sequence: CDR1 SGHTA, CDR2 FQGNSA. V dropped 5 bases and J dropped 4 bases, with 14 bases sitting between them. The CDR3 loop spans 14 amino acids. CDR3 amino acids: CASSPRDEIYGYTS. DNA for the CDR3: TGTGCCAGCAGCCCCCGGGACGAGATCTATGGCTACACCTCC.

A word on this clonotype: Possible read error: a much larger clone is one base away. The chain joins TRBV6-5 to TRBJ1-5; maybe TRBD1 (6 bases). The V gene lost 6 bases and the J gene lost 0 bases, with 15 bases spanning the gap. The CDR3 loop spans 16 amino acids. Germline loops: CDR1 MNHEY, CDR2 SVGAGI. CDR3 in DNA: TGTGCCAGCAGGTCTAGGACAGAGTATAGCAATCAGCCCCAGCATTTT. As protein: CASRSRTEYSNQPQHF.

Many counts were recorded for this clonotype. The CDR3 protein is CASSLPRGTGTDTQYF. CDR3 DNA sequence: TGTGCCAGCAGTTTACCCCGGGGAACGGGGACAGATACGCAGTATTTT. The chain employs TRBV27 and TRBJ2-3; tentatively, D is TRBD2 (5 bases). Germline assignment: CDR1 MNHEY and CDR2 SMNVEV (reference sequence). V was trimmed by 2 bases and J by 3 bases, leaving 15 bases between them. This CDR3 is 16 amino acids long.

Points on this clonotype: This may be a read error: a much more frequent sequence differs by one nucleotide. The rearrangement joins TRBV3-1 to TRBJ2-1; D not resolved. The CDR3 is 16 amino acids. Germline V lookup: CDR1 LGHDT, CDR2 YNNKEL (reference sequence). CDR3 protein: CASSHLRLDAYNEKFF. CDR3 sequence (DNA): TGTGCCAGCAGCCACCTACGACTCGACGCCTACAATGAGAAGTTCTTC.

A remark on this clonotype: This clone may be a read error of a much larger clone one base away. The chain is built from TRBV28 and TRBJ1-2; D remains unclear. The CDR3 covers 13 residues. V lost 6 bases and J lost 12, with 20 bases in between. Per germline, CDR1 MDHEN and CDR2 SYDVKM. CDR3 nucleotide sequence: TGTGCCAGCAGACCCGACCAGGCGGGAGGCCACACCTTC. It specifies CASRPDQAGGHTF.

The table lists this clonotype with a few counts. The V call is TRBV14, the J call TRBJ1-6; 11 bases are shared with TRBD1. The germline gives CDR1 SGHDN, CDR2 FVKESK. This CDR3 is 16 amino acids long. V was clipped by 3 bases and J by 6 bases; unmatched bases: 4. CDR3 loop: CASSQDRGQVNSPLHF. The CDR3 DNA follows: TGTGCCAGCAGCCAGGACAGGGGGCAAGTTAATTCACCCCTCCACTTT.

This chain connects TRBV20-1 to TRBJ2-3; a possible D gene is TRBD2 (5 bases). Germline CDR1 and CDR2: DFQATT and SNEGSKA (reference sequence). Trimming took 5 bases from V and 3 from J, leaving 15 bases between them. The CDR3 loop spans 14 amino acids. The CDR3 here is CSARAGVATDTQYF. CDR3 bases: TGCAGTGCTCGCGCCGGGGTAGCGACAGATACGCAGTATTTT.

This clonotype was counted a few times. V gene TRBV19 combines with J gene TRBJ1-5; no reliable D call. The CDR3 consists of 13 residues. CDR1 is LNHDA and CDR2 is SQIVND in the germline V gene (reference sequence). The ends were cut back, 5 bases at V and 3 bases at J, with 8 bases in the middle. CDR3 sequence (DNA): TGTGCCAGTAGTTGGCAGTACAATCAGCCCCAGCATTTT. This gives the protein CASSWQYNQPQHF.

This clonotype has only a few counts. This chain links TRBV5-1 with TRBJ2-3; D not certain. This CDR3 contains 13 residues. Looked up from germline, CDR1 is SGHRS and CDR2 is YFSETQ. The V end lost 1 base, the J end lost 2 bases, and 5 bases lay between the germline ends. CDR3 residues: CASSLYSTDTQYF. The CDR3 coding sequence is TGCGCCAGCAGCTTGTATTCCACAGATACGCAGTATTTT.

This clonotype was counted ten times or more. The chain is built from TRBV4-1 and TRBJ2-1; TRBD1 or TRBD2 may be the D gene (5 bases each). The CDR3 runs to 11 residues. V shed 3 bases and J shed 12 bases, with 9 bases lying between them. Per germline, CDR1 MGHRA and CDR2 YSYEKL. CDR3 nucleotides: TGCGCCAGCAGCCACGGGGACCTGCAGTTCTTC. Translating it yields CASSHGDLQFF.

Many counts were recorded for this clonotype. The rearrangement joins TRBV20-1 to TRBJ2-3, with TRBD2 matching over 14 bases. The CDR3 length is 16 residues. J was trimmed by 2 bases and V by 4 bases; bases with no gene match: 5. The germline V gene encodes CDR1 DFQATT and CDR2 SNEGSKA (reference sequence). The CDR3 protein is CSAKGLAGGFTDTQYF. Here the CDR3 DNA reads TGCAGTGCTAAAGGACTAGCGGGGGGATTCACAGATACGCAGTATTTT.

The sample holds a few counts of this clonotype. V usage is TRBV10-3 and J usage is TRBJ1-3, with D possibly matching TRBD1 (6 bases). The CDR3 totals 16 residues. Germline CDR1 is ENHRY and CDR2 is SYGVKD. Trimming left V 3 bases short and J 0 bases short, with 12 bases between. The CDR3 DNA reads TGTGCCATCAGTGACCAGGGGATGGGCTCTGGAAACACCATATATTTT. It specifies CAISDQGMGSGNTIYF.

This clonotype has ten or more counts. The rearrangement joins TRBV28 to TRBJ2-6; 7 bases are shared with TRBD1. V shed 7 bases and J 0 bases; nucleotides not matched to a gene: 3. Germline V CDR1 and CDR2: MDHEN, SYDVKM. This CDR3 has 15 amino acids. In DNA form, the CDR3 reads TGTGCCAGCACCCCAGGGGGCTCTGGGGCCAACGTCCTGACTTTC. It encodes CASTPGGSGANVLTF.

This clonotype turned up a few times. The chain employs TRBV24-1 and TRBJ2-3, with 8 bases fitting TRBD2. V lost 8 bases to trimming and J lost 0 bases; unmatched junction nucleotides: 0. CDR3 size: 13 residues. CDR1 and CDR2 (germline): KGHDR, SFDVKD. The CDR3, as DNA: TGTGCCACCAAGCGGGAGAGCACAGATACGCAGTATTTT. It encodes CATKRESTDTQYF.

In its sample, this clonotype was seen a few times. The chain has TRBV29-1 and TRBJ2-5; either TRBD1 or TRBD2 may fit D (5 bases each). The CDR3 has 14 residues. Trimming pared 4 bases from V and 4 bases from J, leaving 16 bases between. The germline V gene encodes CDR1 SQVTM and CDR2 ANQGSEA. Here the CDR3 DNA reads TGCAGCGTTGCCGTGGCAGGGAGTACAGAGACCCAGTACTTC. Protein: CSVAVAGSTETQYF.

This clonotype showed up just a few times. This sequence joins TRBV3-1 and TRBJ1-1; D is perhaps TRBD1 (6 bases). Between the trimmed V and J ends, which lost 1 base and 9 bases, there was a span of 12 bases. This CDR3 contains 13 residues. CDR1 and CDR2 (germline): LGHDT, YNNKEL (reference sequence). The DNA of the CDR3 is TGTGCCAGCAGCCAAGCCAGGGGACTTCAAGCTTTCTTT. This codes for CASSQARGLQAFF.

This CDR3 reads CASSVSGHGNQPQHF. Here the CDR3 DNA reads TGTGCCAGCAGCGTTTCGGGACACGGCAATCAGCCCCAGCATTTT. The chain joins TRBV9 to TRBJ1-5, with D possibly matching TRBD1 (6 bases). The length of the CDR3 is 15 residues. The germline V gene encodes CDR1 SGDLS and CDR2 YYNGEE. V lost 2 bases, J lost 2 bases, and 11 bases lay in between.

The J gene is TRBJ2-1, the V gene TRBV12-3 or TRBV12-4; TRBD1 matches 9 bases. With V trimmed by 6 bases and J by 5 bases, 5 bases remained unmatched. The CDR3 has 14 residues. CDR3 coding DNA: TGTGCCAGCAGGGCCCGGGACAGGGACAATGAGCAGTTCTTC. Translating gives CASRARDRDNEQFF.

V gene TRBV6-6 combines with J gene TRBJ2-1, with 13 nucleotides matching TRBD2. This CDR3 contains 16 residues. V gave up 2 bases and J gave up 10 bases; unmatched junction bases: 8. Germline V gene data show CDR1 as MNHNY and CDR2 as SVGAGI (reference sequence). The CDR3 reads CASSYHRTSGGGEQFF. The CDR3 nucleotides read TGTGCCAGCAGTTACCATCGGACTAGCGGGGGTGGAGAGCAGTTCTTC.

The J gene is TRBJ1-6, the V gene TRBV14, with D perhaps matching TRBD1 (5 bases). Trimming took off 2 bases at V and 2 bases at J, with 7 bases between the two ends. Germline lookup yields CDR1 SGHDN and CDR2 FVKESK. CDR3 length: 15 residues. CDR3 loop: CASSQSTAYNSPLHF. The CDR3 DNA follows: TGTGCCAGCAGCCAATCGACAGCCTATAATTCACCCCTCCACTTT.

This rearrangement joins TRBV28 to TRBJ2-7, with D possibly matching TRBD1 (6 bases). Trimming shortened V by 7 bases and J by 5 bases, and 15 bases separated the two germline ends. The germline gives CDR1 MDHEN, CDR2 SYDVKM. The length of the CDR3 is 13 residues. The DNA of the CDR3 is TGTGCCAGCACCCTGGGGGCAGGGGACGAGCAGTACGTC. Its translation is CASTLGAGDEQYV.

The chain combines TRBV30 with TRBJ1-1, with D tentatively TRBD1 (6 bases). Per the germline V gene, CDR1 is GTSNPN and CDR2 is SVGIG (reference sequence). The CDR3 sequence is 13 residues long. The V gene lost 3 bases and the J gene lost 11 bases, with 19 bases spanning the gap. In DNA form, the CDR3 reads TGTGCCTGGAGGATCCGGGACACATATTATGCTTTCTTT. Its translation is CAWRIRDTYYAFF.

The J gene is TRBJ1-5, the V gene TRBV19; D remains unclear. Trimming removed 7 bases at V and 4 bases at J, with 11 bases between. This CDR3 contains 13 residues. Germline V gene lookup returns CDR1 LNHDA and CDR2 SQIVND (reference sequence). CDR3 sequence reads: CASNKDVNQPQHF. The CDR3 DNA reads as TGTGCCAGTAACAAAGACGTGAATCAGCCCCAGCATTTT.

This clonotype was found many times. The chain couples TRBV6-1 to TRBJ2-3, with 11 bases that match TRBD2. This CDR3 comprises 15 residues. Trimming at V came to 5 bases and at J to 5 bases, leaving 6 bases not matched to a gene. The germline CDR1 and CDR2 sequences are MNHNS and SASEGT. CDR3 DNA: TGTGCCAGCAGTCCTAGCGGGGGGCGGCGAGATACGCAGTATTTT. It translates to CASSPSGGRRDTQYF.